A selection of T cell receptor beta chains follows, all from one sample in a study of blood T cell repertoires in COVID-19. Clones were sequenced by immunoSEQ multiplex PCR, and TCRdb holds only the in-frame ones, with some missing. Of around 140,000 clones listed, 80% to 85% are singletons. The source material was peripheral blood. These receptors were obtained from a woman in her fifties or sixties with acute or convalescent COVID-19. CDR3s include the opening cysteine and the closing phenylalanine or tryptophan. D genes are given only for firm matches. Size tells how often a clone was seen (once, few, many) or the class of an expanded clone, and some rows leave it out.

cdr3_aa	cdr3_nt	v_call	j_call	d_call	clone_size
CASSPRIRTSADTQYF	TGTGCCAGCAGCCCCCGAATCAGGACTAGTGCGGATACGCAGTATTTT	TRBV3-1/TRBV3-2	TRBJ2-3	TRBD2	.
CASSLSRGNEQFF	TGTGCCAGCAGTTTGTCCAGGGGCAATGAGCAGTTCTTC	TRBV28	TRBJ2-1	.	.
CATPSAICIRGLNSPLHF	TGTGCCACCCCCTCGGCTATTTGTATTAGGGGGCTGAATTCACCCCTCCACTTT	TRBV25-1	TRBJ1-6	TRBD1	.
CASSMLAGAGTGELFF	TGCGCCAGCAGCATGCTAGCGGGAGCGGGGACCGGGGAGCTGTTTTTT	TRBV5-1	TRBJ2-2	TRBD2	.
CASSPEAGNTIYF	TGTGCCAGCAGTCCAGAAGCTGGAAACACCATATATTTT	TRBV25-1	TRBJ1-3	.	.
CASTLLAVRSYEQYF	TGTGCCAGCACCTTACTAGCGGTCCGCTCCTACGAGCAGTACTTC	TRBV2	TRBJ2-7	TRBD2	.
CASSIGQLLGYTF	TGTGCCAGCAGCATCGGACAGCTGCTGGGCTACACCTTC	TRBV6-5	TRBJ1-2	.	.
CASSRLAPDNEQFF	TGCGCCAGCAGCCGGCTAGCGCCTGACAATGAGCAGTTCTTC	TRBV4-1	TRBJ2-1	.	.
CASSQSSSGELFF	TGTGCCAGCAGCCAATCGTCCTCCGGGGAGCTGTTTTTT	TRBV3-1/TRBV3-2	TRBJ2-2	.	.
CSVSQVGTEAFF	TGCAGCGTTTCACAGGTGGGCACTGAAGCTTTCTTT	TRBV29-1	TRBJ1-1	.	.
CASSSPPGTGRSLRHQPQHF	TGTGCCAGTAGTTCCCCCCCCGGGACAGGGAGGTCCCTACGGCATCAGCCCCAGCATTTT	TRBV19	TRBJ1-5	TRBD1	.
CAWMFGGTITGELFF	TGTGCCTGGATGTTCGGGGGGACGATTACCGGGGAGCTGTTTTTT	TRBV30	TRBJ2-2	TRBD2	few
CASRSLRQGARTGELFF	TGTGCCAGCAGGAGCTTGCGACAGGGGGCTCGCACCGGGGAGCTGTTTTTT	TRBV11-2	TRBJ2-2	TRBD1	.
CASSLARDRTTQYF	TGTGCCAGCAGCTTAGCGAGGGACAGGACCACGCAGTATTTT	TRBV7-8	TRBJ2-3	TRBD1	.
CASSRQVLTEAFF	TGTGCCAGCAGCCGACAGGTCCTCACTGAAGCTTTCTTT	TRBV5-5	TRBJ1-1	.	.
CASRYGRGDFTDTQYF	TGTGCCAGCAGATACGGGCGGGGGGATTTCACAGATACGCAGTATTTT	TRBV6-5	TRBJ2-3	TRBD2	.
CASSRAADPRFF	TGTGCCAGCAGTAGAGCAGCGGACCCTCGCTTCTTC	TRBV12-3/TRBV12-4	TRBJ2-1	.	.
CASSDRTSGSPTQYF	TGTGCCAGCAGCGACCGGACTAGCGGGAGCCCTACGCAGTATTTT	TRBV21-1	TRBJ2-3	.	.
CASREAGLANNEQFF	TGTGCCAGCAGAGAGGCGGGACTAGCAAACAATGAGCAGTTCTTC	TRBV5-5	TRBJ2-1	TRBD2	.
CASSQIHHEQYF	TGTGCCAGCAGCCAAATTCATCACGAGCAGTACTTC	TRBV12-3/TRBV12-4	TRBJ2-7	.	.
CASSLTRGGYGYTF	TGTGCCAGCAGCTTAACAAGGGGGGGCTATGGCTACACCTTC	TRBV7-9	TRBJ1-2	.	.
CASSERGQGDGYTF	TGTGCCAGCAGTGAAAGGGGACAGGGAGATGGCTACACCTTC	TRBV6-1	TRBJ1-2	TRBD1	.
CASGLVLGRGAYEQYF	TGTGCTAGTGGTTTGGTACTCGGGAGAGGGGCCTACGAGCAGTACTTC	TRBV12-5	TRBJ2-7	.	.
CASTSSGSIQYF	TGTGCCAGCACGTCTAGCGGGAGCATTCAGTACTTC	TRBV28	TRBJ2-4	TRBD2	.
CASSQAGARFEKLFF	TGCGCCAGCAGCCAGGCAGGGGCTCGTTTTGAAAAACTGTTTTTT	TRBV4-3	TRBJ1-4	.	few
CASTMTSGDTQYF	TGTGCCAGCACCATGACTAGCGGAGATACGCAGTATTTT	TRBV3-1/TRBV3-2	TRBJ2-3	TRBD2	.
CASSLGDSRNEQFF	TGTGCCAGCAGCTTAGGTGACAGCCGTAATGAGCAGTTCTTC	TRBV7-2	TRBJ2-1	.	.
CASSPSGTGSYEQYF	TGTGCCAGCAGCCCGTCCGGGACAGGGTCCTACGAGCAGTACTTC	TRBV7-3	TRBJ2-7	TRBD1	.
CASSSGQADYEQYF	TGTGCCAGCAGTTCAGGACAGGCTGACTACGAGCAGTACTTC	TRBV28	TRBJ2-7	TRBD1	.
CATSGTNYGYTF	TGTGCCACCAGTGGTACTAACTATGGCTACACCTTC	TRBV24-1	TRBJ1-2	.	.
CASNLLADTQYF	TGTGCCAGCAACCTATTGGCAGATACGCAGTATTTT	TRBV6-5	TRBJ2-3	.	once
CASSPRQSYGYTF	TGTGCCAGCAGTCCCCGACAGTCCTATGGCTACACCTTC	TRBV12-3/TRBV12-4	TRBJ1-2	.	.
CASSLRQGTQHGYTF	TGTGCCAGCAGCCTACGACAGGGTACCCAACATGGCTACACCTTC	TRBV3-1/TRBV3-2	TRBJ1-2	TRBD1	few
CASSFWTAMNTEAFF	TGTGCCAGTAGTTTTTGGACAGCTATGAACACTGAAGCTTTCTTT	TRBV19	TRBJ1-1	.	.
CASSTRGGYTDTQYF	TGTGCCAGCAGCACCCGGGGGGGTTACACAGATACGCAGTATTTT	TRBV11-2	TRBJ2-3	TRBD2	.
CASSQETSGRGEEETQYF	TGCGCCAGCAGCCAAGAGACTAGCGGGAGAGGAGAGGAAGAGACCCAGTACTTC	TRBV4-3	TRBJ2-5	TRBD2	.
CASSNRVTEAFF	TGTGCCAGTTCAAACAGGGTCACTGAAGCTTTCTTT	TRBV28	TRBJ1-1	.	once
CASSQGGQSSNYGYTF	TGTGCCAGCAGTCAGGGTGGACAGAGCAGTAACTATGGCTACACCTTC	TRBV7-9	TRBJ1-2	.	.
CAVSGQNYEQYF	TGTGCCGTCTCGGGACAAAACTACGAGCAGTACTTC	TRBV10-3	TRBJ2-7	.	once
CASSQVFYEQYF	TGTGCCAGCAGCCAAGTCTTCTACGAGCAGTACTTC	TRBV14	TRBJ2-7	.	.
CASSELRGRPEAFF	TGTGCCAGCAGTGAACTGCGGGGGAGGCCTGAAGCTTTCTTT	TRBV6-1	TRBJ1-1	.	few
CSVHLIAVQNTEAFF	TGCAGCGTTCATCTTATCGCGGTCCAGAACACTGAAGCTTTCTTT	TRBV29-1	TRBJ1-1	.	.
CAWNALTGVGEKLFF	TGTGCCTGGAATGCTCTAACAGGGGTCGGGGAAAAACTGTTTTTT	TRBV30	TRBJ1-4	TRBD1	.
CASSLQAGRWGEQYF	TGTGCCAGCAGCTTACAAGCGGGACGATGGGGCGAGCAGTACTTC	TRBV6-5	TRBJ2-7	TRBD2	.
CATSRDATRTAGEQYF	TGTGCCACCAGCAGAGACGCAACTAGGACGGCCGGCGAGCAGTACTTC	TRBV15	TRBJ2-7	.	.
CASSLRQGSEQFF	TGTGCCAGCAGTCTCCGGCAGGGTAGTGAGCAGTTCTTC	TRBV6-6	TRBJ2-1	.	.
CSVEGQGYYEQYF	TGCAGCGTTGAAGGGCAGGGATACTACGAGCAGTACTTC	TRBV29-1	TRBJ2-7	.	.
CASSSRTSGVTDTQYF	TGTGCCAGCAGCTCGCGGACTAGCGGAGTCACAGATACGCAGTATTTT	TRBV9	TRBJ2-3	TRBD2	.
CASSAVWEDTEAFF	TGTGCCAGCAGTGCAGTTTGGGAGGACACTGAAGCTTTCTTT	TRBV25-1	TRBJ1-1	.	.
CACRRAGGFSNQPQHF	TGTGCCTGTCGTAGGGCAGGAGGATTTAGCAATCAGCCCCAGCATTTT	TRBV30	TRBJ1-5	.	.
CASSLGTWGSPRSPLHF	TGTGCCAGCAGTTTAGGAACCTGGGGCAGCCCAAGGTCACCCCTCCACTTT	TRBV28	TRBJ1-6	.	.
CAWQGGTYEQYF	TGTGCCTGGCAGGGTGGGACCTACGAGCAGTACTTC	TRBV30	TRBJ2-7	.	few
CASSRTENTEAFF	TGTGCCAGCAGCCGCACAGAGAACACTGAAGCTTTCTTT	TRBV7-8	TRBJ1-1	.	.